Below, 6 T cell receptor beta chains from the same sample are listed, as sequenced in a study of T cell repertoires in cytomegalovirus infection. TCRdb used MiXCR to reprocess the reads, holding one entry per CDR3 protein. The table has around 74,000 distinct CDR3 sequences, roughly 3.6% seen once. The sample comprised PBMCs. These receptors were taken from a human donor in good health (CMV status not recorded). Some clones in this sample may be carry-over from other donors' samples.

This clonotype was seen at least ten times. V and J are TRBV15 and TRBJ2-3; D gene unclear. In germline, CDR1 is LNHNV, CDR2 YYDKDF (reference sequence). Trimming removed 8 bases from V and 0 bases from J, with 15 bases in between. The CDR3 loop spans 15 amino acids. CDR3 protein: CATLSTRSSTDTQYF. The DNA for the CDR3 is TGTGCCACCCTCTCTACCCGTTCTAGCACAGATACGCAGTATTTT.

This clonotype was counted ten times or more. This rearrangement joins TRBV4-3 to TRBJ1-5; D remains ambiguous. CDR3 length: 17 residues. V was shortened by 0 bases and J by 1 base, with 13 bases between the two germline ends. Germline loops: CDR1 LGHNA, CDR2 YSLEER. The CDR3 region has the DNA TGCGCCAGCAGCCAAGACTACGGATCTCGGAGCAATCAGCCCCAGCATTTT. Protein: CASSQDYGSRSNQPQHF.

This clonotype was found many times. This rearrangement joins TRBV28 to TRBJ1-5; the D is unclear. CDR3 length equals 16 residues. With 6 bases removed from V and 0 bases from J, the gap between germline ends came to 15 bases. The germline gives CDR1 MDHEN, CDR2 SYDVKM. As DNA, the CDR3 is TGTGCCAGCAGACAAAGAGGACGAATTAGCAATCAGCCCCAGCATTTT. Amino acids: CASRQRGRISNQPQHF.

This clonotype was counted ten times or more. The CDR3 DNA reads as TGCAGCGTTGCGAGCTGGGGGAGCACTGAAGCTTTCTTT. Its protein product is CSVASWGSTEAFF. The gene calls are TRBV29-1 and TRBJ1-1, with D possibly TRBD1 on 5 matching bases. The CDR3 length is 13 residues. From germline, CDR1 is SQVTM and CDR2 ANQGSEA. V was cut by 4 bases and J by 4 bases, with 13 bases left in between.

This clonotype was seen repeatedly, ten times or more. The V gene is TRBV18, the J gene TRBJ2-3; D not certain. CDR3 length: 13 amino acids. Germline CDR1 is KGHSH and CDR2 is LQKENI. The V end lost 3 bases, the J end lost 2 bases, and 6 bases lay between the germline ends. The CDR3 loop reads CASSPETTDTQYF. DNA for the CDR3: TGTGCCAGCTCACCCGAAACCACAGATACGCAGTATTTT.

The table lists this clonotype with many counts. V usage is TRBV6-1 and J usage is TRBJ1-1, with no clear D. Trimming left V 5 bases short and J 7 bases short, with 11 bases between. The CDR3 has 12 residues. Germline CDR1 reads MNHNS; CDR2 reads SASEGT. In DNA form, the CDR3 reads TGTGCCAGCAGTCCCACGCGGTTTGAAGCTTTCTTT. It specifies CASSPTRFEAFF.